A single sample is the source of the 32 T cell receptor beta chains below, sequenced in a study of CD8 T cells in Susac syndrome. Random-hexamer reverse transcription was applied to roughly 0.45 to 1 ug RNA. One entry per CDR3 protein, called by TCRdb with MiXCR from the immunoSEQ multiplex PCR reads. This sample has fewer than 200,000 distinct CDR3 sequences; roughly 96% occur once, and the top ten carry 0.15% to 0.2%. The sample was CD8+ T cells from PBMCs. The receptors derive from a human donor with multiple sclerosis.

The V gene is TRBV27, the J gene TRBJ1-4, with D perhaps matching TRBD1 (6 bases). The germline V and J ends were trimmed by 2 bases and 4 bases, with 8 bases remaining between them. The CDR3 extends over 14 amino acids. Germline V CDR1 and CDR2: MNHEY, SMNVEV (reference sequence). The CDR3 sequence: CASSLGGGNEKLFF. DNA for the CDR3: TGTGCCAGCAGTTTAGGAGGGGGTAATGAAAAACTGTTTTTT.

This clonotype has just one count. J is TRBJ2-1 and V is TRBV2, with TRBD2 matching 12 bases. The CDR3 loop spans 15 amino acids. Germline trimming cut 6 bases from V and 0 bases from J; bases unmatched to any gene: 0. The germline V gene encodes CDR1 SNHLY and CDR2 FYNNEI. The CDR3 DNA reads as TGTGCCAGCAGGACTAGCGGGAGCTCCTACAATGAGCAGTTCTTC. Protein: CASRTSGSSYNEQFF.

The J gene is TRBJ2-5, the V gene TRBV18; 8 bases match TRBD2. This CDR3 contains 19 residues. CDR1 and CDR2 from the germline V gene are KGHSH and LQKENI. Trimming removed 2 bases from V and 0 bases from J; junction bases left unmatched: 14. CDR3: CASSPFARVVSGDQETQYF. Here the CDR3 DNA reads TGTGCCAGCTCACCATTCGCTCGGGTCGTTAGCGGGGACCAAGAGACCCAGTACTTC.

The CDR3 bases are TGTGCCAGCATGAGACCTTTGGACGAAAAACTGTTTTTT. Translating it yields CASMRPLDEKLFF. The chain combines TRBV7-9 with TRBJ1-4; no reliable D call. Looked up from germline, CDR1 is SEHNR and CDR2 is FQNEAQ (reference sequence). Trimming pared 7 bases from V and 8 bases from J, leaving 14 bases between. CDR3 size: 13 residues. The whole variable domain, filled in from reference TRBV7-9 and TRBJ1-4, reads DTGVSQNPRHKITKRGQNVTFRCDPISEHNRLYWYRQTLGQGPEFLTYFQNEAQLEKSRLLSDRFSAERPKGSFSTLEIQRTEQGDSAMYLCASMRPLDEKLFFGSGTQLSVL.

The V and J genes are TRBV20-1 and TRBJ1-2; TRBD1 matches 9 bases. The CDR3 sequence is 15 residues long. Germline V gene sequence: CDR1 DFQATT, CDR2 SNEGSKA (reference sequence). V was clipped by 1 base and J by 7 bases; unmatched bases: 10. The DNA for the CDR3 is TGCAGTGCTAGAGCCCGCTACAGGGGGCCCGGTGGCTACACCTTC. It yields the protein CSARARYRGPGGYTF.

J is TRBJ2-5 and V is TRBV25-1, with D possibly being TRBD2 (5 bases). Per germline, CDR1 MGHDK and CDR2 SYGVNS. The CDR3 consists of 14 residues. Trimming stripped 1 base from V and 9 bases from J, with 15 bases between. In DNA form, the CDR3 reads TGTGCCAGCAGTGAATCCGGCACCGGAGCGGCCCAGTACTTC. Amino acid sequence: CASSESGTGAAQYF.

The CDR3 bases are TGTGCCAGCAGCTTACGGCCCGGGGGGGATTTAGCTGAAGCTTTCTTT. Translation gives CASSLRPGGDLAEAFF. The chain recombines TRBV11-2 with TRBJ1-1; a weak D match, TRBD1 (5 bases). V lost 2 bases to trimming and J lost 6 bases, with 19 bases between them. Germline CDR1 reads SGHAT; CDR2 reads FQNNGV. The CDR3 contains 16 residues.

The V and J genes are TRBV4-1 and TRBJ2-7; either TRBD1 or TRBD2 may fit D (5 bases each). Germline CDR1 reads MGHRA; CDR2 reads YSYEKL. With 4 bases removed from V and 5 bases from J, the gap between germline ends came to 15 bases. The CDR3 is made up of 14 amino acids. The CDR3 spells CASSRGTAMDEQYF. The CDR3 DNA reads TGCGCCAGCAGCCGGGGGACGGCTATGGACGAGCAGTACTTC.

The chain uses TRBV28 and TRBJ2-3; D not certain. The V end was cut by 6 bases, the J end by 2 bases, with 12 bases between. The CDR3 consists of 14 residues. Germline loops: CDR1 MDHEN, CDR2 SYDVKM. CDR3: CASRRPSATDTQYF. Written as DNA, the CDR3 is TGTGCCAGCAGACGACCCTCAGCCACAGATACGCAGTATTTT.

The gene calls are TRBV7-9 and TRBJ1-4, with 7 bases aligning to TRBD1. The junction had 5 bases not matched to a gene; V was cut back by 5 bases and J by 5 bases. In germline, CDR1 is SEHNR, CDR2 FQNEAQ (reference sequence). CDR3 length equals 14 residues. In DNA, the CDR3 is TGTGCCAGCAGCCCCCCGGGACAGAATGAAAAACTGTTTTTT. Its protein is CASSPPGQNEKLFF.

The chain combines TRBV2 with TRBJ1-1; D gene uncertain. The germline V gene encodes CDR1 SNHLY and CDR2 FYNNEI. The CDR3 is 14 residues long. The ends were cut back, 3 bases at V and 7 bases at J, with 15 bases in the middle. CDR3 nucleotides: TGTGCCAGCAGTGAGTCGGGGTTCTCGGGTGAAGCTTTCTTT. It specifies CASSESGFSGEAFF.

The chain employs TRBV19 and TRBJ2-4, with D maybe TRBD2 (6 bases). The CDR3 runs to 14 residues. Germline values: CDR1 LNHDA, CDR2 SQIVND (reference sequence). Trimming took off 0 bases at V and 8 bases at J, with 11 bases between the two ends. CDR3: CASSIDEWEDIQYF. CDR3 DNA: TGTGCCAGTAGTATAGATGAATGGGAGGACATTCAGTACTTC. Using reference TRBV19 and TRBJ2-4 for the parts outside the CDR3, the full variable domain is DGGITQSPKYLFRKEGQNVTLSCEQNLNHDAMYWYRQDPGQGLRLIYYSQIVNDFQKGDIAEGYSVSREKKESFPLTVTSAQKNPTAFYLCASSIDEWEDIQYFGAGTRLSVL.

The chain couples TRBV2 to TRBJ1-2; D gene uncertain. The CDR3 contains 15 residues. CDR1 SNHLY and CDR2 FYNNEI come from the germline V gene. The V end lost 5 bases, the J end lost 7 bases, and 20 bases lay between the germline ends. CDR3 sequence (DNA): TGTGCCAGCAGTAAACCCTACGACCTGGGGTTTGGCTACACCTTC. It encodes CASSKPYDLGFGYTF. Based on the CDR3 plus reference TRBV2 and TRBJ1-2, the full variable domain is EPEVTQTPSHQVTQMGQEVILRCVPISNHLYFYWYRQILGQKVEFLVSFYNNEISEKSEIFDDQFSVERPDGSNFTLKIRSTKLEDSAMYFCASSKPYDLGFGYTFGSGTRLTVV.

This chain joins TRBV2 and TRBJ2-7; D is ambiguous. The ends were cut back, 1 base at V and 2 bases at J, with 6 bases in the middle. Germline CDR1 reads SNHLY; CDR2 reads FYNNEI. The CDR3 sequence is 13 residues long. CDR3 sequence reads: CASSEVGPYEQYF. The CDR3 coding sequence is TGTGCCAGCAGTGAAGTCGGCCCCTACGAGCAGTACTTC.

V gene TRBV2 combines with J gene TRBJ1-5; the D is unclear. The CDR3 consists of 13 residues. V lost 7 bases, J lost 3 bases, and 10 bases lay in between. Per the germline V gene, CDR1 is SNHLY and CDR2 is FYNNEI. Here the CDR3 reads CASIEGNNQPQHF. For the CDR3, the DNA is TGTGCCAGCATAGAAGGTAACAATCAGCCCCAGCATTTT.

The chain uses TRBV7-2 and TRBJ1-5; possible D gene TRBD1, 6 bases. V gave up 6 bases and J gave up 0 bases, with 15 bases separating them. CDR1 is SGHTA, CDR2 FQGNSA, per germline. The CDR3 is 16 residues long. In nucleotides, the CDR3 is TGTGCCAGCAGTCATGGACAGATCTATAGCAATCAGCCCCAGCATTTT. Residues: CASSHGQIYSNQPQHF.

The chain is built from TRBV3-1 and TRBJ1-2, with TRBD1 identical over 9 bases. The CDR3 is made up of 14 amino acids. Germline values: CDR1 LGHDT, CDR2 YNNKEL (reference sequence). J was trimmed by 6 bases and V by 5 bases; bases with no gene match: 7. The CDR3 loop reads CASSARDRDDGYTF. The CDR3 DNA follows: TGTGCCAGCAGCGCCCGGGACAGGGACGATGGCTACACCTTC.

This chain links TRBV30 with TRBJ2-2, with TRBD2 matching 10 bases. The ends lost 1 base at V and 3 bases at J; junction bases unmatched: 5. The CDR3 covers 16 residues. CDR1 and CDR2 from the germline V gene are GTSNPN and SVGIG (reference sequence). CDR3 nucleotides: TGTGCCTGGAGTGCTGCTAGCGGGAGCTACACCGGGGAGCTGTTTTTT. Amino acids: CAWSAASGSYTGELFF. The full variable domain, rest sourced from reference TRBV30 and TRBJ2-2, is SQTIHQWPATLVQPVGSPLSLECTVEGTSNPNLYWYRQAAGRGLQLLFYSVGIGQISSEVPQNLSASRPQDRQFILSSKKLLLSDSGFYLCAWSAASGSYTGELFFGEGSRLTVL.

The chain couples TRBV9 to TRBJ2-1; TRBD2 matches at 16 bases. CDR1 and CDR2 (germline): SGDLS, YYNGEE. V was pared by 4 bases and J by 10 bases, with 8 bases of the junction left unmatched. This CDR3 is built from 16 residues. In DNA, the CDR3 is TGTGCCAGCAGCCGCGGTCCGGGACTAGCGGGAGGGGAGCAGTTCTTC. Protein sequence: CASSRGPGLAGGEQFF.

The chain couples TRBV12-3 or TRBV12-4 to TRBJ1-2, with D possibly being TRBD1 (6 bases). This CDR3 contains 15 residues. The ends were cut back, 3 bases at V and 5 bases at J, with 16 bases in the middle. CDR3 amino acids: CASSFPRGLGYGYTF. CDR3 DNA: TGTGCCAGCAGTTTCCCCAGGGGATTGGGGTATGGCTACACCTTC.

The chain is built from TRBV20-1 and TRBJ2-5; D gene uncertain. In germline, CDR1 is DFQATT, CDR2 SNEGSKA (reference sequence). Trimming left V 3 bases short and J 2 bases short, with 7 bases between. The CDR3 is 12 residues long. The CDR3 DNA reads TGCAGTGCTAGTTTCCAGCAAGAGACCCAGTACTTC. Translation: CSASFQQETQYF.

The V gene is TRBV15, the J gene TRBJ2-7, with D hard to call. The CDR3 covers 13 residues. Trimming pared 0 bases from V and 6 bases from J, leaving 9 bases between. Germline CDR1 LNHNV, CDR2 YYDKDF (reference sequence). The DNA of the CDR3 is TGTGCCACCAGCAGAGATCTGGCATTCGAGCAGTACTTC. Translating gives CATSRDLAFEQYF.

This chain uses TRBV24-1 with TRBJ2-5; no clear D. Germline assignment: CDR1 KGHDR and CDR2 SFDVKD. The CDR3 covers 9 residues. Trimming stripped 9 bases from V and 9 bases from J, with 7 bases between. This CDR3 is CATVLPQYF. DNA of the CDR3: TGTGCCACCGTTTTGCCCCAGTACTTC.

The V and J genes are TRBV29-1 and TRBJ2-5, with 10 bases aligning to TRBD2. Germline loops: CDR1 SQVTM, CDR2 ANQGSEA. V was pared by 5 bases and J by 0 bases, with 9 bases of the junction left unmatched. The CDR3 has 16 residues. This chain's CDR3 is CSVLLLLAGHQETQYF. The CDR3 DNA reads as TGCAGCGTTTTGCTCCTACTAGCGGGGCACCAAGAGACCCAGTACTTC.

V gene TRBV19 combines with J gene TRBJ2-1; tentative D call: TRBD1 (5 bases). This CDR3 contains 15 residues. Germline V gene data show CDR1 as LNHDA and CDR2 as SQIVND (reference sequence). The germline V and J ends were trimmed by 0 bases and 4 bases, with 10 bases remaining between them. The CDR3 DNA follows: TGTGCCAGTAGTATAGATCGTCAGGGATACAATGAGCAGTTCTTC. Its translation is CASSIDRQGYNEQFF.

The rearrangement links TRBV6-1 to TRBJ2-7; 7 bases line up with TRBD1. Germline trimming cut 2 bases from V and 2 bases from J; bases unmatched to any gene: 3. Looked up from germline, CDR1 is MNHNS and CDR2 is SASEGT. The CDR3 is 14 amino acids. DNA of the CDR3: TGTGCCAGCAGTGAAACCGGGACAGCCTACGAGCAGTACTTC. Translated: CASSETGTAYEQYF.

The rearrangement joins TRBV13 to TRBJ1-5; unclear D gene. CDR3 length: 14 residues. Trimming removed 4 bases from V and 0 bases from J, with 7 bases in between. Germline V gene data show CDR1 as PRHDT and CDR2 as FYEKMQ (reference sequence). As DNA, the CDR3 is TGTGCCAGCAGCTGGGGTCCTAGCAATCAGCCCCAGCATTTT. Protein: CASSWGPSNQPQHF.

CDR3 sequence reads: CASSDSHPTKNIQYF. CDR3 nucleotide sequence: TGTGCCAGTTCGGACAGTCACCCAACCAAAAACATTCAGTACTTC. The V call is TRBV2, the J call TRBJ2-4; D may be TRBD1 (6 bases). V shed 9 bases and J shed 2 bases, with 17 bases lying between them. Germline lookup yields CDR1 SNHLY and CDR2 FYNNEI. The CDR3 is 15 residues long.

The chain has TRBV4-1 and TRBJ2-1, with 12 bases matching TRBD2. Trimming took 6 bases from V and 6 from J; bases not matched to a gene: 6. The CDR3 consists of 15 residues. The germline CDR1 and CDR2 sequences are MGHRA and YSYEKL. DNA of the CDR3: TGCGCCAGCAGTCAACTAGCGGGGGGCCTCAATGAGCAGTTCTTC. It yields the protein CASSQLAGGLNEQFF.

This sequence joins TRBV20-1 and TRBJ2-7; D is unclear. The V gene's germline CDR1 is DFQATT and CDR2 SNEGSKA (reference sequence). CDR3 length: 12 amino acids. Trimming left V 6 bases short and J 0 bases short, with 9 bases between. CDR3 coding DNA: TGCAGTGCCGTCGAGGTCTCCTACGAGCAGTACTTC. Protein sequence: CSAVEVSYEQYF.

Only a few counts were recorded for this clonotype. The genes are TRBV6-4 and TRBJ1-5, with D possibly being TRBD1 (5 bases). CDR1 and CDR2 (germline): MRHNA, SNTAGT. CDR3 length equals 14 residues. The V end lost 3 bases, the J end lost 0 bases, and 6 bases lay between the germline ends. The CDR3 nucleotides read TGTGCCAGCAGTGATGACAGTAGCAATCAGCCCCAGCATTTT. It translates to CASSDDSSNQPQHF.

This sequence joins TRBV3-1 and TRBJ2-2; D perhaps matches TRBD1 (6 bases). The germline V gene encodes CDR1 LGHDT and CDR2 YNNKEL (reference sequence). CDR3 size: 17 residues. The V gene lost 1 base and the J gene lost 4 bases, with 16 bases spanning the gap. CDR3 bases: TGTGCCAGCAGCCAAGGAGGTGGACAGTTGATCACCGGGGAGCTGTTTTTT. Protein sequence: CASSQGGGQLITGELFF.